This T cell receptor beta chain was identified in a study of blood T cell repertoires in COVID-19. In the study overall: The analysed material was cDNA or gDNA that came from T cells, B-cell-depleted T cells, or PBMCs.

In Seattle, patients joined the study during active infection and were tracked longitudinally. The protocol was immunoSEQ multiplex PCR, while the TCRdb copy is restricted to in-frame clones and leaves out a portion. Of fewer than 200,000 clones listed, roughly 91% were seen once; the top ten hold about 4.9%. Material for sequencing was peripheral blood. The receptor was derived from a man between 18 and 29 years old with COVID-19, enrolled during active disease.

This CDR3 is CAISEPRTGGYNEQFF. The CDR3 coding sequence is TGTGCCATCAGTGAACCCCGGACAGGGGGCTACAATGAGCAGTTCTTC. This chain connects TRBV10-3 to TRBJ2-1; TRBD1 matches 10 bases. J lost 3 bases, V lost 3 bases, and 5 bases had no gene match. The CDR3 extends over 16 amino acids. From germline, CDR1 is ENHRY and CDR2 SYGVKD.